The entry that follows covers one TCR beta chain sequence. What it recognizes is unknown. This sample stems from a study of cytomegalovirus exposure and HLA in healthy donors. Study-wide results and limits: Association of a missense DCLRE1C variant with TCR beta V- and J-gene trimming was reported in a later analysis. Cytomegalovirus association was assigned to some 160 TCR beta chains. A further, later analysis showed that HLA-associated TCR beta chains (compared with equally common others) were more clonally expanded.

Healthy donors of bone marrow made up the group. There are 17 residues in the CDR3. Deletions cut 0 bases from V and 0 bases from J, with 12 bases between. The V gene's germline CDR1 is SGDLS and CDR2 YYNGEE. The PCR made use of 60 Vbeta and 13 Jbeta primers. TCRdb's copy holds only in-frame clones and misses some; the assay was immunoSEQ multiplex PCR. The sample table sets out approximately 140,000 clones. Sequences were obtained from PBMCs. J is TRBJ2-2 and V is TRBV9; a possible D gene is TRBD1 (6 bases). This clonotype was sampled from a woman aged 45-65 years in good health and CMV-seronegative. The CDR3 region has the DNA TGTGCCAGCAGCGTAGGGGACAACCGAGCGAACACCGGGGAGCTGTTTTTT. It codes for CASSVGDNRANTGELFF.